Below are 27 T cell receptor beta chains sequenced from a single sample in a study of blood T cell repertoires in COVID-19 (dated by TCRdb to 2019 to 2021). Library construction relied on the immunoSEQ multiplex PCR assay. TCRdb re-hosts the immuneACCESS table, in-frame sequences only. Its copies lack some clones; in the studies checked, an unresolved V gene accounts for under half of them, and the cause for the rest is not known. The sample table holds about 350,000 clones, of which roughly 90% were seen once. The ten biggest clones cover around 4% of the sample. The material sequenced was peripheral blood. These receptors all come from a woman aged 55-69 years with COVID-19, enrolled during active disease.

The chain links TRBV11-2 to TRBJ2-3; 8 nucleotides line up with TRBD2. The J segment lost 3 bases and the V segment lost 5 bases, leaving 10 bases of the junction unmatched. The germline gives CDR1 SGHAT, CDR2 FQNNGV. CDR3 length equals 16 residues. CDR3 loop: CASSPGLARPTDTQYF. CDR3 nucleotides: TGTGCCAGCAGCCCTGGACTAGCTCGCCCGACAGATACGCAGTATTTT.

This clone was detected only a few times. The chain's CDR3 is CASSQEPSRGRQFF. CDR3 coding DNA: TGTGCCAGCAGCCAAGAACCCTCCAGGGGGCGGCAGTTCTTC. The genes are TRBV3-1 (or the pseudogene TRBV3-2) and TRBJ2-1; 8 bases match TRBD1. The CDR3 is made up of 14 amino acids. Unmatched junction bases numbered 7, after V lost 0 bases and J lost 12 bases. CDR1 LGHDT and CDR2 YNNKEL come from the germline V gene (reference sequence).

The V call is TRBV7-9, the J call TRBJ1-2; D might be TRBD1 (5 bases). The length of the CDR3 is 13 residues. Trimming pared 5 bases from V and 2 bases from J, leaving 9 bases between. Germline-derived CDR1 and CDR2 are SEHNR and FQNEAQ (reference sequence). The chain's CDR3 is CASSVDSNYGYTF. The CDR3 DNA reads TGTGCCAGCAGCGTAGACAGCAACTATGGCTACACCTTC.

The chain has TRBV9 and TRBJ1-1; TRBD1 is a possible D gene (6 bases). The V and J ends lost 3 bases and 3 bases respectively, with 9 bases between them. The CDR3 is made up of 13 amino acids. CDR1 and CDR2 (germline): SGDLS, YYNGEE. For the CDR3, the DNA is TGTGCCAGCAGCGCCCGACAGGACACTGAAGCTTTCTTT. The encoded protein is CASSARQDTEAFF.

The V call is TRBV12-3 or TRBV12-4, the J call TRBJ1-2; unclear D gene. The CDR3 spans 13 residues. The V gene lost 2 bases and the J gene lost 7 bases, with 11 bases spanning the gap. The CDR3, as DNA: TGTGCCAGCAGTTTATATGAAGGCGGTGGCTACACCTTC. Its protein is CASSLYEGGGYTF.

The V and J genes are TRBV5-6 and TRBJ1-2; D uncertain. V lost 7 bases, J lost 6 bases, and 22 bases lay in between. Germline assignment: CDR1 SGHDT and CDR2 YYEEEE. The CDR3 is 15 residues long. CDR3 region: CASLLGKPGRNGYTF. CDR3 nucleotides: TGTGCCAGCCTCTTGGGGAAACCGGGTCGAAATGGCTACACCTTC.

The J gene is TRBJ2-1, the V gene TRBV5-1; no clear D. CDR3 length: 11 residues. V was shortened by 4 bases and J by 7 bases, with 6 bases between the two germline ends. CDR1 and CDR2 (germline): SGHRS, YFSETQ. The CDR3 loop reads CASSQLNEQFF. The CDR3 region has the DNA TGCGCCAGCAGCCAACTAAATGAGCAGTTCTTC.

The chain has TRBV7-2 and TRBJ2-5; D gene uncertain. CDR3 length: 13 residues. Germline V lookup: CDR1 SGHTA, CDR2 FQGNSA. V was cut by 5 bases and J by 2 bases, with 9 bases left in between. CDR3 bases: TGTGCCAGCAGCCCATACCTACAAGAGACCCAGTACTTC. Its translation: CASSPYLQETQYF.

This clone was found once. The J gene is TRBJ1-1, the V gene TRBV29-1; 8 bases fit TRBD1. The V segment lost 3 bases and the J segment 10 bases; nucleotides outside the gene matches: 16. Germline loops: CDR1 SQVTM, CDR2 ANQGSEA. This CDR3 has 15 residues. The CDR3 sequence: CSVDMGRGRRELAFF. The CDR3 DNA reads TGCAGCGTTGATATGGGCAGGGGGCGGCGCGAATTAGCTTTCTTT.

V and J are TRBV5-4 and TRBJ2-2; the match to TRBD1 covers 9 bases. The germline V gene encodes CDR1 SGHNT and CDR2 YYREEE (reference sequence). This CDR3 comprises 17 residues. Trimming removed 0 bases from V and 6 bases from J; junction bases left unmatched: 9. DNA for the CDR3: TGTGCCAGCAGCTTGGCAAACAGGGGGCGAATATCCGGGGAGCTGTTTTTT. This codes for CASSLANRGRISGELFF.

The chain recombines TRBV11-2 with TRBJ1-1; perhaps TRBD1 as D (5 bases). Deletions cut 0 bases from V and 10 bases from J, with 12 bases between. In germline, CDR1 is SGHAT, CDR2 FQNNGV. This CDR3 comprises 13 residues. CDR3 region: CASSLEGLRGAFF. The DNA of the CDR3 is TGTGCCAGCAGCTTAGAGGGACTCCGAGGAGCTTTCTTT.

The DNA of the CDR3 is TGTGCCAGCAGTTTTGGGGGGGCGCGAGGGAAGTACTTC. Amino acid sequence: CASSFGGARGKYF. The chain couples TRBV12-3 or TRBV12-4 to TRBJ2-4, with D perhaps TRBD2 (7 bases). V lost 3 bases and J 14 bases, leaving 17 bases between the germline ends. There are 13 residues in the CDR3.

The chain links TRBV6-5 to TRBJ2-7, with D perhaps matching TRBD2 (6 bases). Germline V CDR1 and CDR2: MNHEY, SVGAGI. The CDR3 length is 11 residues. Deletions cut 8 bases from V and 13 bases from J, with 18 bases between. CDR3 sequence: CASSLGSSVYF. Written as DNA, the CDR3 is TGTGCCAGCTCCCTCGGGAGTTCAGTTTACTTC.

V gene TRBV19 combines with J gene TRBJ2-7, with 9 bases fitting TRBD1. The CDR3 has 15 residues. Looked up from germline, CDR1 is LNHDA and CDR2 is SQIVND (reference sequence). J lost 3 bases, V lost 0 bases, and 3 bases had no gene match. The CDR3 loop reads CASSIDDRGFYEQYF. The CDR3 DNA reads as TGTGCCAGTAGTATAGATGACAGGGGGTTCTACGAGCAGTACTTC. Filled out from reference TRBV19 and TRBJ2-7, the complete variable domain reads DGGITQSPKYLFRKEGQNVTLSCEQNLNHDAMYWYRQDPGQGLRLIYYSQIVNDFQKGDIAEGYSVSREKKESFPLTVTSAQKNPTAFYLCASSIDDRGFYEQYFGPGTRLTVT.

This clone was counted only a few times. The genes are TRBV18 and TRBJ1-2, with TRBD1 identical over 9 bases. The CDR3 is made up of 16 amino acids. CDR1 and CDR2 (germline): KGHSH, LQKENI. Trimming at V came to 5 bases and at J to 6 bases, leaving 13 bases not matched to a gene. CDR3 amino acids: CASSRDREIRRDGYTF. As DNA, the CDR3 is TGTGCCAGCTCAAGGGACAGGGAGATTCGTCGCGATGGCTACACCTTC.

The J gene is TRBJ2-5, the V gene TRBV5-1, with D maybe TRBD2 (6 bases). The CDR3 covers 13 residues. The V gene's germline CDR1 is SGHRS and CDR2 YFSETQ. Trimming stripped 10 bases from V and 4 bases from J, with 17 bases between. CDR3 region: CAQREEGSETQYF. The CDR3 region has the DNA TGCGCCCAAAGGGAGGAAGGGTCAGAGACCCAGTACTTC.

The V and J genes are TRBV6-5 and TRBJ1-5; 8 nucleotides line up with TRBD1. With 6 bases clipped from V and 7 bases from J, the junction kept 11 bases outside the gene matches. CDR1 and CDR2 (germline): MNHEY, SVGAGI. The CDR3 has 15 residues. The CDR3 reads CASSRNRGTEQPQHF. The DNA of the CDR3 is TGTGCCAGCAGCAGAAACAGGGGGACGGAGCAGCCCCAGCATTTT.

The rearrangement joins TRBV10-3 to TRBJ2-6; possible D gene TRBD1, 6 bases. Trimming cost V 6 bases and J 2 bases, with 14 bases left between them. CDR1 is ENHRY, CDR2 SYGVKD, per germline. The CDR3 contains 16 residues. Here the CDR3 DNA reads TGTGCCATCAGCCGTAAAACAGGGCCTGGGGCCAACGTCCTGACTTTC. Amino acids: CAISRKTGPGANVLTF.

This clone is a singleton in its sample. This rearrangement joins TRBV30 to TRBJ1-1; no definite D call. The CDR3 covers 10 residues. V lost 6 bases and J 2 bases, leaving 4 bases between the germline ends. The germline V gene encodes CDR1 GTSNPN and CDR2 SVGIG (reference sequence). In DNA, the CDR3 is TGTGCCTGTTATAACACTGAAGCTTTCTTT. It codes for CACYNTEAFF.

The chain couples TRBV3-1 (or the pseudogene TRBV3-2) to TRBJ1-1, with 7 bases lining up with TRBD1. CDR3 size: 12 residues. With V trimmed by 7 bases and J by 7 bases, 6 bases remained unmatched. CDR1 and CDR2 from the germline V gene are LGHDT and YNNKEL (reference sequence). The CDR3 DNA reads as TGTGCCAGCACCAACACAGGGGATGAAGCTTTCTTT. Its protein is CASTNTGDEAFF.

V usage is TRBV24-1 and J usage is TRBJ2-2; D remains ambiguous. The CDR3 has 17 residues. V was trimmed by 4 bases and J by 7 bases, leaving 21 bases between them. From germline, CDR1 is KGHDR and CDR2 SFDVKD. CDR3 DNA sequence: TGTGCCACCAGTGAAACCAACCGGGTCTCGAGAAACGGGGAGCTGTTTTTT. This sequence encodes CATSETNRVSRNGELFF.

The J gene is TRBJ1-3, the V gene TRBV9; TRBD1 aligns across 8 bases. The CDR3 has 16 amino acids. V trimming: 3 bases; J trimming: 4 bases; junction bases outside the gene matches: 9. Germline CDR1 is SGDLS and CDR2 is YYNGEE. CDR3 bases: TGTGCCAGCAGCGAGGACAGGGTCATATACGGAAACACCATATATTTT. Its protein is CASSEDRVIYGNTIYF.

The rearrangement joins TRBV9 to TRBJ2-2, with 7 bases aligning to TRBD1. The CDR3 sequence is 16 residues long. Germline V lookup: CDR1 SGDLS, CDR2 YYNGEE. V was pared by 3 bases and J by 7 bases, with 12 bases of the junction left unmatched. The CDR3 is CASSGRGRGLGGELFF. As DNA, the CDR3 is TGTGCCAGCAGCGGAAGAGGAAGGGGGCTGGGCGGGGAGCTGTTTTTT.

V is TRBV28 and J is TRBJ1-1; D gene uncertain. The germline V gene encodes CDR1 MDHEN and CDR2 SYDVKM. The V end lost 10 bases, the J end lost 1 base, and 13 bases lay between the germline ends. The CDR3 runs to 13 residues. The CDR3 nucleotides read TGTGCCATGACTAAGGCCGGGAACACTGAAGCTTTCTTT. Translated: CAMTKAGNTEAFF.

V gene TRBV7-3 combines with J gene TRBJ2-1, with D perhaps TRBD1 (5 bases). This CDR3 contains 15 residues. Looked up from germline, CDR1 is SGHTA and CDR2 is FQGTGA. V shed 2 bases and J shed 5 bases, with 13 bases lying between them. The CDR3 here is CASSLLAGSNNEQFF. The CDR3 DNA reads TGTGCCAGCAGCTTATTGGCAGGGTCCAACAATGAGCAGTTCTTC.

This clone was seen more than once but under ten times. This sequence joins TRBV7-9 and TRBJ2-7; a possible D gene is TRBD2 (5 bases). Germline V gene data show CDR1 as SEHNR and CDR2 as FQNEAQ (reference sequence). The CDR3 is made up of 15 amino acids. Trimming pared 2 bases from V and 2 bases from J, leaving 13 bases between. The CDR3 DNA sequence: TGTGCCAGCAGCTTATATGAGGGTCGGGCCTACGAGCAGTACTTC. Translation: CASSLYEGRAYEQYF. The variable domain in full, completed from reference TRBV7-9 and TRBJ2-7, reads DTGVSQNPRHKITKRGQNVTFRCDPISEHNRLYWYRQTLGQGPEFLTYFQNEAQLEKSRLLSDRFSAERPKGSFSTLEIQRTEQGDSAMYLCASSLYEGRAYEQYFGPGTRLTVT.

The chain uses TRBV10-3 and TRBJ1-1; TRBD1 might be the D (5 bases). V lost 6 bases, J lost 0 bases, and 5 bases lay in between. Germline CDR1 and CDR2: ENHRY and SYGVKD. The CDR3 is 12 amino acids. The CDR3 DNA is TGTGCCATCAGGGACATGAACACTGAAGCTTTCTTT. Translating gives CAIRDMNTEAFF.